Below are 21 T cell receptor beta chains sequenced from a single sample in a study of regulatory T cells in long-lasting Graves disease. Arm-PCR of CDR3 regions and iRepertoire HTBI primers were used to build TCR beta libraries. A single record per CDR3 protein comes from TCRdb applying MiXCR to the multiplex PCR reads. Of approximately 470,000 distinct CDR3 sequences listed, roughly 15% are singletons. Time point in this sample: newly diagnosed GD, antithyroid drugs for less than 3 months. RNA extracted from PBMCs served as the sequencing template. These data were likewise used in another study, on T cells in Graves' hyperthyroidism and ophthalmopathy.

This material consisted of peripheral blood mononuclear cells (PBMCs), taken at new diagnosis, from a patient treated with antithyroid drugs. The receptor set was obtained from a man aged 35 to 55 with Graves disease.

To note about this clonotype: This may arise from a read error, as a much more abundant clone is one base away. CDR3 bases: TGTGCCAGCAGTTACTCGATTAGCGGGACCGGTAAGCAGTTCTTC. Protein sequence: CASSYSISGTGKQFF. The chain combines TRBV6-2 or TRBV6-3 with TRBJ2-1; 8 bases fit TRBD2. CDR3 length: 15 residues. Germline V gene sequence: CDR1 MNHEY, CDR2 SVGEGT. Trimming removed 0 bases from V and 11 bases from J; junction bases left unmatched: 9.

This sequence joins TRBV6-2 or TRBV6-3 and TRBJ2-1, with D possibly matching TRBD1 (6 bases). The length of the CDR3 is 16 residues. The V end lost 4 bases, the J end lost 0 bases, and 13 bases lay between the germline ends. Germline loops: CDR1 MNHEY, CDR2 SVGEGT. The CDR3 DNA reads TGTGCCAGCAGTTTGAGACAGGACGGCTCCTACAATGAGCAGTTCTTC. It yields the protein CASSLRQDGSYNEQFF.

This clonotype was recorded a few times. V gene TRBV20-1 combines with J gene TRBJ2-7; TRBD2 might be the D (6 bases). Germline V lookup: CDR1 DFQATT, CDR2 SNEGSKA (reference sequence). The CDR3 totals 13 residues. The V gene lost 1 base and the J gene lost 7 bases, with 14 bases spanning the gap. The CDR3 spells CSARVSGGREQYF. In DNA, the CDR3 is TGCAGTGCTAGAGTTAGCGGAGGGCGTGAGCAGTACTTC.

This clonotype was detected ten times or more. This sequence joins TRBV28 and TRBJ2-7, with a possible D match to TRBD2 (6 bases). Trimming took off 6 bases at V and 3 bases at J, with 15 bases between the two ends. This CDR3 spans 14 amino acids. Germline loops: CDR1 MDHEN, CDR2 SYDVKM. The DNA of the CDR3 is TGTGCCAGCAGCCCTCCGGGACTCCACTACGAGCAGTACTTC. Its protein is CASSPPGLHYEQYF.

The rearrangement uses TRBV6-2 or TRBV6-3 and TRBJ2-6; D is possibly TRBD1 (5 bases). Germline CDR1 and CDR2: MNHEY and SVGEGT. The CDR3 runs to 15 residues. Deletions cut 6 bases from V and 2 bases from J, with 11 bases between. In nucleotides, the CDR3 is TGTGCCAGCAGAAGACAGTCAGCTGGGGCCAACGTCCTGACTTTC. Translated, it gives CASRRQSAGANVLTF.

The chain recombines TRBV24-1 with TRBJ2-1; 9 bases line up with TRBD2. This CDR3 contains 15 residues. V trimming: 0 bases; J trimming: 6 bases; junction bases outside the gene matches: 2. CDR1 KGHDR and CDR2 SFDVKD come from the germline V gene. CDR3 nucleotides: TGTGCCACCAGTGATTTGTTGCGGGAGGGCAATGAGCAGTTCTTC. Its translation: CATSDLLREGNEQFF.

This clonotype showed up many times. The rearrangement links TRBV18 to TRBJ1-4; 9 positions match TRBD1. Trimming at V came to 5 bases and at J to 7 bases, leaving 5 bases not matched to a gene. The germline CDR1 and CDR2 sequences are KGHSH and LQKENI. CDR3 length equals 14 residues. The CDR3: CASSRDRGSEKLFF. The CDR3 DNA reads as TGTGCCAGCTCAAGAGACAGGGGGAGTGAAAAACTGTTTTTT.

This clonotype was recorded many times. The rearrangement joins TRBV7-2 to TRBJ2-1, with D perhaps matching TRBD2 (7 bases). Trimming took off 3 bases at V and 14 bases at J, with 23 bases between the two ends. Germline CDR1 is SGHTA and CDR2 is FQGNSA. The CDR3 covers 15 residues. CDR3 in DNA: TGTGCCAGCAGCTTTAGTCCCTCCGGGGGCGGGAGTGAGTTCTTC. The encoded protein is CASSFSPSGGGSEFF.

This clonotype was counted only a few times. The CDR3 bases are TGTGCCAGCAGCGGACTAGCGGGAGGCCCGGTGTACTTC. Translation: CASSGLAGGPVYF. This chain connects TRBV12-3 or TRBV12-4 to TRBJ2-5, with 14 bases aligning to TRBD2. This CDR3 is built from 13 residues. Unmatched junction bases numbered 7, after V lost 6 bases and J lost 13 bases.

This clonotype has a handful of counts. The chain employs TRBV30 and TRBJ2-7; TRBD1 matches at 8 bases. After removal of 5 bases from V and 3 bases from J, the junction contained 3 bases not matched to a gene. There are 12 residues in the CDR3. Germline V gene lookup returns CDR1 GTSNPN and CDR2 SVGIG (reference sequence). The CDR3 DNA is TGTGCCTGGGGTGGACAGGGCTACGAGCAGTACTTC. Translating it yields CAWGGQGYEQYF.

Worth noting for this clonotype: A much larger clone lies a single base off, so this may be a read error. V usage is TRBV9 and J usage is TRBJ2-1; 8 nucleotides match TRBD2. This CDR3 spans 13 amino acids. Germline CDR1 is SGDLS and CDR2 is YYNGEE. J gave up 9 bases and V 0 bases, and 2 bases lay outside the gene matches. The CDR3 DNA reads TGTGCCAGCAGCGTAGTCCTAGCGGGTGAGCAGTTCTTC. Its protein product is CASSVVLAGEQFF.

The table lists this clonotype with many counts. Here the CDR3 reads CAWSVGVGESTQYF. The CDR3 DNA reads TGTGCCTGGAGTGTAGGTGTTGGGGAGAGTACGCAGTATTTT. The V call is TRBV30, the J call TRBJ2-3; D may be TRBD2 (5 bases). The V and J ends lost 0 bases and 8 bases respectively, with 15 bases between them. This CDR3 region has 14 residues. Germline CDR1 GTSNPN, CDR2 SVGIG (reference sequence). Based on the CDR3 plus reference TRBV30 and TRBJ2-3, the full variable domain is SQTIHQWPATLVQPVGSPLSLECTVEGTSNPNLYWYRQAAGRGLQLLFYSVGIGQISSEVPQNLSASRPQDRQFILSSKKLLLSDSGFYLCAWSVGVGESTQYFGPGTRLTVL.

V gene TRBV12-3 or TRBV12-4 combines with J gene TRBJ1-1; 9 nucleotides match TRBD1. V lost 7 bases, J lost 2 bases, and 5 bases stayed unmatched. This CDR3 has 14 amino acids. The DNA for the CDR3 is TGTGCCAGCACCACAGGGGGCAGCAACACTGAAGCTTTCTTT. Translation gives CASTTGGSNTEAFF.

The rearrangement uses TRBV7-9 and TRBJ2-5, with 8 bases matching TRBD1. This CDR3 has 14 amino acids. Germline loops: CDR1 SEHNR, CDR2 FQNEAQ (reference sequence). Trimming took 5 bases from V and 4 from J; bases not matched to a gene: 6. The CDR3 sequence: CASSLGDRIETQYF. CDR3 sequence (DNA): TGTGCCAGCAGCCTTGGGGACAGGATAGAGACCCAGTACTTC. Using reference TRBV7-9 and TRBJ2-5 for the parts outside the CDR3, the full variable domain is DTGVSQNPRHKITKRGQNVTFRCDPISEHNRLYWYRQTLGQGPEFLTYFQNEAQLEKSRLLSDRFSAERPKGSFSTLEIQRTEQGDSAMYLCASSLGDRIETQYFGPGTRLLVL.

This clonotype has at least ten counts. The rearrangement uses TRBV6-5 and TRBJ2-3; D possibly corresponds to TRBD2 (5 bases). Germline V lookup: CDR1 MNHEY, CDR2 SVGAGI. The CDR3 spans 14 residues. The germline V and J ends were trimmed by 3 bases and 0 bases, with 7 bases remaining between them. This CDR3 is CASSYRRSTDTQYF. The CDR3 DNA is TGTGCCAGCAGTTATCGGAGGAGCACAGATACGCAGTATTTT.

This clonotype was seen more than once but under ten times. The V gene is TRBV20-1, the J gene TRBJ2-1, with TRBD2 as a possible D gene (6 bases). This CDR3 spans 14 amino acids. The germline V and J ends were trimmed by 4 bases and 3 bases, with 13 bases remaining between them. Germline CDR1 and CDR2: DFQATT and SNEGSKA (reference sequence). The CDR3 protein is CSANGGTHYNEQFF. The CDR3 nucleotides are TGCAGTGCTAACGGCGGGACCCACTACAATGAGCAGTTCTTC.

The V and J genes are TRBV11-2 and TRBJ2-3, with TRBD1 matching 8 bases. CDR3 length: 17 residues. V was clipped by 3 bases and J by 3 bases; unmatched bases: 11. In germline, CDR1 is SGHAT, CDR2 FQNNGV. The CDR3 DNA sequence: TGTGCCAGCAGCTTCCCTACGGGACAGGCCGGGACAGATACGCAGTATTTT. Residues: CASSFPTGQAGTDTQYF. Based on the CDR3 plus reference TRBV11-2 and TRBJ2-3, the full variable domain is EAGVAQSPRYKIIEKRQSVAFWCNPISGHATLYWYQQILGQGPKLLIQFQNNGVVDDSQLPKDRFSAERLKGVDSTLKIQPAKLEDSAVYLCASSFPTGQAGTDTQYFGPGTRLTVL.

This clonotype came up a few times. This CDR3 reads CASSFQGGYNSPLHF. CDR3 nucleotides: TGTGCCAGCAGTTTCCAGGGAGGATATAATTCACCCCTCCACTTT. The chain couples TRBV6-5 to TRBJ1-6; a possible D gene is TRBD1 (5 bases). V dropped 4 bases and J dropped 4 bases, with 11 bases sitting between them. The V gene's germline CDR1 is MNHEY and CDR2 SVGAGI. This CDR3 has 15 residues.

The rearrangement joins TRBV5-8 to TRBJ2-2; TRBD1 matches at 8 bases. V trimming: 7 bases; J trimming: 4 bases; junction bases outside the gene matches: 9. Germline CDR1 is SGHTS and CDR2 is YDEGEE. CDR3 size: 15 residues. The CDR3 is CASSTWTGITGELFF. CDR3 bases: TGTGCCAGCTCCACTTGGACAGGGATCACCGGGGAGCTGTTTTTT.

This clonotype showed up many times. J is TRBJ2-1 and V is TRBV30, with D possibly matching TRBD1 (5 bases). The CDR3 extends over 12 amino acids. V was pared by 2 bases and J by 8 bases, with 10 bases between. From germline, CDR1 is GTSNPN and CDR2 SVGIG (reference sequence). This CDR3 reads CAWSRGADEQFF. For the CDR3, the DNA is TGTGCCTGGAGTAGGGGTGCGGATGAGCAGTTCTTC.

This clonotype was detected a few times. The rearrangement uses TRBV3-1 and TRBJ1-1; TRBD1 is a possible D gene (5 bases). Germline V gene data show CDR1 as LGHDT and CDR2 as YNNKEL (reference sequence). V gave up 0 bases and J gave up 3 bases, with 11 bases separating them. The CDR3 extends over 15 amino acids. Here the CDR3 reads CASSQESGWDTEAFF. CDR3 DNA sequence: TGTGCCAGCAGCCAAGAGTCAGGGTGGGACACTGAAGCTTTCTTT.